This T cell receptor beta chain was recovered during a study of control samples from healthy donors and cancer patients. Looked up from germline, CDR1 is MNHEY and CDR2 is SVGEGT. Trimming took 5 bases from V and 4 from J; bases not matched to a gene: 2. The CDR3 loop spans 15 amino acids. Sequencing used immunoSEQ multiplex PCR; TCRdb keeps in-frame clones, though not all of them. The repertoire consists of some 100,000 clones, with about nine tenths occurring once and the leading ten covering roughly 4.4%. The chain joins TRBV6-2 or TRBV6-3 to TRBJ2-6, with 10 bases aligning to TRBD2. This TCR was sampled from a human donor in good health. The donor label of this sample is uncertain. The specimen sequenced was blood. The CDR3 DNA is TGTGCCAGCAGTAGCGGGGGGGCCGGGGCCAACGTCCTGACTTTC. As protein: CASSSGGAGANVLTF.